A selection of T cell receptor beta chains follows, all from one sample in a study of PD-1 blockade in classical Hodgkin lymphoma. Data came from immunoSEQ multiplex PCR; TCRdb stores just in-frame clones and leaves some out. The repertoire has 70,000 or so clones, roughly 92% of them found once; the top ten carry less than 3.5%. Sequences were obtained from peripheral blood mononuclear cells (PBMCs). These receptors came from a human donor with classical Hodgkin lymphoma. The CDR3 runs from the conserved cysteine through the conserved F or W. A D gene is named only where the DNA matches it firmly. Size tells how often a clone was seen (once, few, many) or the class of an expanded clone, and some rows leave it out.

>TRBJ1-1|NA|TRBV7-7|NA
TGTGCCAGCAGCTTAAGGCAGGACACTGAAGCTTTCTTT
CASSLRQDTEAFF
>TRBJ1-1|NA|TRBV19|once
TGTGCCAGTAGTATAGACTACAAGCTGAACACTGAAGCTTTCTTT
CASSIDYKLNTEAFF
>TRBJ2-5|NA|TRBV18|NA
TGTGCCAGCTCACCTTCGCTAGTTCAAGAGACCCAGTACTTC
CASSPSLVQETQYF
>TRBJ1-1|NA|TRBV5-1|NA
TGCGCCAGCAGCTTGACAGGACAGTCGGACACTGAAGCTTTCTTT
CASSLTGQSDTEAFF
>TRBJ1-2|TRBD1|TRBV7-3|NA
TGTGCCAGCAGCTTACAGGGGGATTCTAACTATGGCTACACCTTC
CASSLQGDSNYGYTF
>TRBJ2-1|NA|TRBV9|NA
TGTGCCAGCAGCCCATCGTGGGGAAACCTCAATGAGCAGTTCTTC
CASSPSWGNLNEQFF
>TRBJ2-3|NA|TRBV29-1|NA
TGCAGCGTCGCTGGGGGTCAGGGTAGTACAGATACGCAGTATTTT
CSVAGGQGSTDTQYF
>TRBJ2-7|NA|TRBV11-1|NA
TGTGCCAGCAGCCCCTCGCGGACAGCCTTTACCTACGAGCAGTACTTC
CASSPSRTAFTYEQYF
>TRBJ2-6|NA|TRBV7-8|NA
TGTGCCAGCAGCGGTTTCCGCGGCAGCTCCTCTGGGGCCAACGTCCTGACTTTC
CASSGFRGSSSGANVLTF
>TRBJ1-4|NA|TRBV29-1|NA
TGCAGCGTGGCTGACAGTTTTGGGGCGGTGGGAAAACTGTTTTTT
CSVADSFGAVGKLFF
>TRBJ1-2|NA|TRBV11-2|NA
TGTGCCAGCAGCTATGGACGGACTTATGGCTACACCTTC
CASSYGRTYGYTF
>TRBJ2-6|NA|TRBV6-5|NA
TGTGCCAGCAGTTACTGGGGGACCGGGGCCAACGTCCTGACTTTC
CASSYWGTGANVLTF
>TRBJ1-4|NA|TRBV9|NA
TGTGCCAGCAGCGTAGGAATAGGGGGAGGAGATGAAAAACTGTTTTTT
CASSVGIGGGDEKLFF
>TRBJ1-1|NA|TRBV2|NA
TGTGCCAGCAGTGACAGGGGTAACACTGAAGCTTTCTTT
CASSDRGNTEAFF
>TRBJ1-1|NA|TRBV10-3|NA
TGTGCCATCAGTAGTAGGGAAAGGGAAGCTTTCTTT
CAISSREREAFF
>TRBJ2-3|NA|TRBV6-5|NA
TGTGCCAGCATGGGGCGGGGCACAGATACGCAGTATTTT
CASMGRGTDTQYF
>TRBJ1-1|TRBD1|TRBV5-1|NA
TGCGCCAGCAGCTTGGAGCCACAGGGGAGGACTGAAGCTTTCTTT
CASSLEPQGRTEAFF
>TRBJ1-5|NA|TRBV5-5|NA
TGTGCCAGCAGCTTGTTCGGAGCGTCGAGTCAGCCCCAGCATTTT
CASSLFGASSQPQHF
>TRBJ1-5|TRBD1|TRBV4-1|NA
TGCGCCAGCAGCCTAGGACAGGGGAACGTCCAGCCCCAGCATTTT
CASSLGQGNVQPQHF
>TRBJ2-3|NA|TRBV7-2|NA
TGTGCCAGCAGCTTACGGGGTCGGAGGGAAGTTACTAGCACAGATACGCAGTATTTT
CASSLRGRREVTSTDTQYF
>TRBJ1-2|NA|TRBV7-2|NA
TGTGCCAGCAGCTTAGCGGCCCGGCCAGAGTACTATGGCTACACCTTC
CASSLAARPEYYGYTF
>TRBJ2-2|TRBD1|TRBV10-3|NA
TGTGCCATACACAGGGGATTGAACACCGGGGAGCTGTTTTTT
CAIHRGLNTGELFF
>TRBJ1-1|NA|TRBV5-1|NA
TGCGCCAGCAGCTTGATAGGACTCCGGGCTGAAGCTTTCTTT
CASSLIGLRAEAFF
>TRBJ2-7|TRBD1|TRBV7-9|NA
TGTGCCAGCAGCCCCGGACAGGGGGCCTACGAGCAGTACTTC
CASSPGQGAYEQYF
>TRBJ2-5|NA|TRBV7-2|NA
TGTGCCAGCAGTTTGATCACCTCCGGAGAGACCCAGTACTTC
CASSLITSGETQYF
>TRBJ2-1|TRBD2|TRBV5-1|NA
TGCGCCAGCAGCTTGGGCCGCGACGGGAGGGCCCTCGATGAGCAGTTCTTC
CASSLGRDGRALDEQFF
>TRBJ1-1|NA|TRBV7-9|NA
TGTGCCAGCAGCGTACTACGGGACACTGAAGCTTTCTTT
CASSVLRDTEAFF
>TRBJ2-1|TRBD2|TRBV4-3|NA
TGCGCCAGCAGCCAATGGACTAGCGGGAGAGCCCCCCCCTACAATGAGCAGTTCTTC
CASSQWTSGRAPPYNEQFF
>TRBJ1-2|NA|TRBV7-8|NA
TGTGCCAGCAGCTTAGGCTACGCTAACTATGGCTACACCTTC
CASSLGYANYGYTF
>TRBJ2-3|NA|TRBV10-3|NA
TGTGCCATCAGTGGGGGGGTTAGCACAGATACGCAGTATTTT
CAISGGVSTDTQYF
>TRBJ2-7|NA|TRBV11-2|NA
TGTGCCAGCAGCGCCAGATTTGAAGACGAGCAGTACTTC
CASSARFEDEQYF
>TRBJ2-7|NA|TRBV5-1|NA
TGCGCCAGCAGACCCAGGTGGGACTACGAGCAGTACTTC
CASRPRWDYEQYF
>TRBJ1-5|NA|TRBV10-3|NA
TGTGCCATCAGTGTGGCAGGGCCTAATCAGCCCCAGCATTTT
CAISVAGPNQPQHF
>TRBJ2-3|NA|TRBV14|NA
TGTGCCAGCAGCCAAGATTCAGGGAAAGGAATGAATACGCAGTATTTT
CASSQDSGKGMNTQYF
>TRBJ2-2|TRBD1|TRBV2|NA
TGTGCCAGCAGCGGACAGGGGACCGGGGAGCTGTTTTTT
CASSGQGTGELFF
>TRBJ1-6|NA|TRBV18|NA
TGTGCCAGCTCACCTATTAACTCCTATAATTCACCCCTCCACTTT
CASSPINSYNSPLHF
>TRBJ2-2|NA|TRBV5-1|NA
TGCGCCAGCCGACAGGAGGGCTTAGGACCGGGGGAGCTGTTTTTT
CASRQEGLGPGELFF
>TRBJ1-2|TRBD1|TRBV6-1|NA
TGTGCCAGCAGTGCAGGGACAGGGGGAAGCTATGGCTACACCTTC
CASSAGTGGSYGYTF
>TRBJ2-7|NA|TRBV19|NA
TGTGCCAGTACCACAACGGCCAACTACGAGCAGTACTTC
CASTTTANYEQYF
>TRBJ1-1|NA|TRBV6-6|NA
TGTGCCAGCAGGGAGGGGGAAGGAACTGAAGCTTTCTTT
CASREGEGTEAFF
>TRBJ1-3|NA|TRBV19|NA
TGTGCCAGTAGTATCCGGGCGAGGACAGCTGGAAACACCATATATTTT
CASSIRARTAGNTIYF
>TRBJ2-1|TRBD1|TRBV18|NA
TGTGCCAGCTCCCCCGGGACAGGGGGCTATAATGAGCAGTTCTTC
CASSPGTGGYNEQFF
>TRBJ1-1|NA|TRBV7-2|NA
TGTGCCAGCAACTCAGACAGAGGAGCTTTCTTT
CASNSDRGAFF
>TRBJ1-2|NA|TRBV4-1|NA
TGCGCCAGCAGCCAAGATCGTTTAGGGGAGAACTATGGCTACACCTTC
CASSQDRLGENYGYTF
>TRBJ2-1|TRBD2|TRBV5-4|few
TGTGCCAGCAGCTTCGGGGGGTTGTACAATGAGCAGTTCTTC
CASSFGGLYNEQFF
>TRBJ2-2|TRBD1|TRBV19|NA
TGTGCCAGTAGTACAGGACAGGTCCAGCGGCTGTTTTTT
CASSTGQVQRLFF
>TRBJ2-7|NA|TRBV7-2|NA
TGTGCCAGCAGCCAATCGGAAGTTTACTACGAGCAGTACTTC
CASSQSEVYYEQYF
>TRBJ1-1|NA|TRBV18|once
TGTGCCAGCTCACCAGGGGGATGGAACACTGAAGCTTTCTTT
CASSPGGWNTEAFF
>TRBJ1-5|NA|TRBV23-1|NA
TGCGCCAGCAGTCGAGGGGGTCAGCCCCAGCATTTT
CASSRGGQPQHF
>TRBJ1-4|NA|TRBV29-1|NA
TGCAGCGTTGTAGGTGAGGGCCGGGGAAATGAAAAACTGTTTTTT
CSVVGEGRGNEKLFF